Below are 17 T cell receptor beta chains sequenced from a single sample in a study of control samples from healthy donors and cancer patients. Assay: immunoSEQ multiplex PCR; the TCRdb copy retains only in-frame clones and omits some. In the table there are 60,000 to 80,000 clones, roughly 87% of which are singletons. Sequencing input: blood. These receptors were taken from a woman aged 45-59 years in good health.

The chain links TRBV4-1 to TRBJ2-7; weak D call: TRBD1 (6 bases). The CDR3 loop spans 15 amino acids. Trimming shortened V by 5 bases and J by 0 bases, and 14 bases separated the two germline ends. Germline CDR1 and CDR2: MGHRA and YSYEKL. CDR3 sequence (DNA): TGCGCCAGCAGCGGGCAGCAGGGGAGCTCCTACGAGCAGTACTTC. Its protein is CASSGQQGSSYEQYF.

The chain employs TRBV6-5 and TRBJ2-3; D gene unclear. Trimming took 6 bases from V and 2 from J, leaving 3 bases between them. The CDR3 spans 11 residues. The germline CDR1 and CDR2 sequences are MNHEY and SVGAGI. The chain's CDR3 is CASSNTDTQYF. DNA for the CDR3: TGTGCCAGCAGCAACACAGATACGCAGTATTTT.

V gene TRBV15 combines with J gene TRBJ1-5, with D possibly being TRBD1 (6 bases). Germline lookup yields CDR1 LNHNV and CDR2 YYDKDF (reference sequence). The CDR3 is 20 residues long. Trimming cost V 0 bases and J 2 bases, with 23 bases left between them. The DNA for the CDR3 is TGTGCCACCAGCAGAGATGTATTCATTACAGGGTTTTATGGCAATCAGCCCCAGCATTTT. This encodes CATSRDVFITGFYGNQPQHF.

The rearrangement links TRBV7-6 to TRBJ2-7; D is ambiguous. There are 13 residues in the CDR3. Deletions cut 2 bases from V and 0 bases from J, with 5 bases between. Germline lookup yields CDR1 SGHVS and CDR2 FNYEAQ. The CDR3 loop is CASSLRLSYEQYF. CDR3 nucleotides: TGTGCCAGCAGCTTACGTCTCTCCTACGAGCAGTACTTC.

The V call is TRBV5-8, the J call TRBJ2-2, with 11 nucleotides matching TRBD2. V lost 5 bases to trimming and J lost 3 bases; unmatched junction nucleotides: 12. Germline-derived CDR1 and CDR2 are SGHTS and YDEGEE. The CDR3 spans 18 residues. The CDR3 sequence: CASRQGLAVGADTGELFF. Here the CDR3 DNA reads TGTGCCAGCAGGCAGGGACTAGCGGTTGGGGCGGACACCGGGGAGCTGTTTTTT.

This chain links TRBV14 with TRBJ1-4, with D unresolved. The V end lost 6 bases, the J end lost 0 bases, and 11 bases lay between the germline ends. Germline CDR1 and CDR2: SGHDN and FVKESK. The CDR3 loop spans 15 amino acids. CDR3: CASSLVGATNEKLFF. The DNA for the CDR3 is TGTGCCAGCAGTCTAGTCGGTGCAACTAATGAAAAACTGTTTTTT.

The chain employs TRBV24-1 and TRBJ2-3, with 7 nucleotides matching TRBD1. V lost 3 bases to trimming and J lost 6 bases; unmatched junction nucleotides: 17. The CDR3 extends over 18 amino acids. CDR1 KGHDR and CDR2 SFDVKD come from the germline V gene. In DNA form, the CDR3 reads TGTGCCACCAGTGATGACAAGACAGGGACAGCACTCTGGGATACGCAGTATTTT. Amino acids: CATSDDKTGTALWDTQYF.

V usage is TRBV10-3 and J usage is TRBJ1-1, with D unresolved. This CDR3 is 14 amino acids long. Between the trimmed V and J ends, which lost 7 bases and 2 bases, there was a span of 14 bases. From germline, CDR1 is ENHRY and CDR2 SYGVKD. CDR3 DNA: TGTGCCATCAAGGAAGGGAAGGGAAACACTGAAGCTTTCTTT. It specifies CAIKEGKGNTEAFF.

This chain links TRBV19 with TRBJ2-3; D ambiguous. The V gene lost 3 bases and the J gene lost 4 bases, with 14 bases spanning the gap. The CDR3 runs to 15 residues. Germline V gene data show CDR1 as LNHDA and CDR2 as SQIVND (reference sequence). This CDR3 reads CASSIGSAQADTQYF. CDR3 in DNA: TGTGCCAGTAGTATCGGTTCCGCCCAGGCAGATACGCAGTATTTT.

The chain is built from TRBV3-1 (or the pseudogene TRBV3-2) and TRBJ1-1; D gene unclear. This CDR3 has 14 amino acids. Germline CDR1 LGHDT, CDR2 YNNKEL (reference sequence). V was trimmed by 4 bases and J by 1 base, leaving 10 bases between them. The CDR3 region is CASSPALGNTEAFF. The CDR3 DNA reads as TGTGCCAGCAGCCCAGCTTTAGGGAACACTGAAGCTTTCTTT.

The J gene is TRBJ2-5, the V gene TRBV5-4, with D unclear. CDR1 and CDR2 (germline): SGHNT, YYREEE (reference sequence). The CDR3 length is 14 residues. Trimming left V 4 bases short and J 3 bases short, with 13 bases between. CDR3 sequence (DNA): TGTGCCAGCAGCCCCGTCGGCAGAGAAGAGACCCAGTACTTC. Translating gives CASSPVGREETQYF.

This CDR3 reads CASSYRSGTGGQKLFF. The CDR3 nucleotides read TGTGCCAGCAGTTACCGGTCCGGGACAGGGGGCCAAAAACTGTTTTTT. The chain recombines TRBV6-5 with TRBJ1-4; 12 bases agree with TRBD1. V gave up 2 bases and J gave up 9 bases; unmatched junction bases: 7. The CDR3 runs 16 residues. CDR1 and CDR2 (germline): MNHEY, SVGAGI.

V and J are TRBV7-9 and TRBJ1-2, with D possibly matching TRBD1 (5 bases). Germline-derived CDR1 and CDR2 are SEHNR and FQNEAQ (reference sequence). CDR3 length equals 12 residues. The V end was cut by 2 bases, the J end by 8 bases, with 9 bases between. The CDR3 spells CASSLTGPGYTF. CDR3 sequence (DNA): TGTGCCAGCAGCTTAACAGGTCCCGGCTACACCTTC. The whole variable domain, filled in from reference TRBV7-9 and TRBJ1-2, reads DTGVSQNPRHKITKRGQNVTFRCDPISEHNRLYWYRQTLGQGPEFLTYFQNEAQLEKSRLLSDRFSAERPKGSFSTLEIQRTEQGDSAMYLCASSLTGPGYTFGSGTRLTVV.

DNA of the CDR3: TGCGCCAGCAGTCTTATGTGGGGGATGGGACAGGCGACGGGAGAGCAGTACTTC. Encoded protein: CASSLMWGMGQATGEQYF. The chain is built from TRBV23-1 and TRBJ2-7; 8 bases fit TRBD1. TRBV23-1 is an ORF, and what it does is uncertain. This CDR3 is built from 18 residues. V dropped 4 bases and J dropped 7; count of bases not matched to a gene: 21.

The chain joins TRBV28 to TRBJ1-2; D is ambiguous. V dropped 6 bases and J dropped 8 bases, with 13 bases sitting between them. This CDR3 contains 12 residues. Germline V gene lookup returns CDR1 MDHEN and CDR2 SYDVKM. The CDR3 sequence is CASSPNRYGYTF. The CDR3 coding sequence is TGTGCCAGCAGCCCCAATAGATACGGCTACACCTTC.

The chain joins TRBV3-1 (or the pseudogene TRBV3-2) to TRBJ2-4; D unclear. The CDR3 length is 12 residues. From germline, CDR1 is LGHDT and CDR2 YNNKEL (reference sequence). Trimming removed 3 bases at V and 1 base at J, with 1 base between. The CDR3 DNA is TGTGCCAGCAGCCAGGCCAAAAACATTCAGTACTTC. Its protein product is CASSQAKNIQYF.

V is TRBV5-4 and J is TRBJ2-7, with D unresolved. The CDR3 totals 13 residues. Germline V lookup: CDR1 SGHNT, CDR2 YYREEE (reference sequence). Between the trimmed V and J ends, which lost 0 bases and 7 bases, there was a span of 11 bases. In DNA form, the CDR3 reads TGTGCCAGCAGCTTGGACTCCTCTGATGAGCAGTACTTC. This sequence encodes CASSLDSSDEQYF.